The 7 T cell receptor beta chains in this list originate from one sample, sequenced in a study of T cell repertoires in cytomegalovirus infection. TCRdb analysed the reads with MiXCR anew, one entry per CDR3 protein. The sample holds approximately 700,000 distinct CDR3 sequences, less than 40% seen once. Specimen: PBMCs. The receptors originated from a human donor in good health (CMV status not recorded). Some clones in this sample may be carry-over from other donors' samples.

The DNA of the CDR3 is TGTGCCAGTAGTGTCGCGGACTACGAAAGCTCCTACAATGAGCAGTTCTTC. It is translated as CASSVADYESSYNEQFF. This chain joins TRBV19 and TRBJ2-1; TRBD2 might be the D (6 bases). The germline gives CDR1 LNHDA, CDR2 SQIVND (reference sequence). The CDR3 runs to 17 residues. Trimming removed 5 bases at V and 0 bases at J, with 17 bases between.

This clonotype showed up many times. The CDR3 reads CASRTDSGPFTF. The CDR3 nucleotides are TGTGCCAGCAGGACCGACAGCGGTCCCTTCACCTTC. The chain couples TRBV12-3 or TRBV12-4 to TRBJ1-2, with a weak D call TRBD1 (5 bases). This CDR3 is 12 amino acids long. V lost 6 bases and J 13 bases, leaving 18 bases between the germline ends.

Comments on this clonotype: One junction end disagrees with the germline gene, perhaps due to a read error. The CDR3 coding sequence is TGTGCTAGCAGCTTACTAAAAGGCGGGGCAAAAGAGACCCAGTACTTC. Its translation is CASSLLKGGAKETQYF. This chain joins TRBV7-7 and TRBJ2-5; D may be TRBD2 (6 bases). This CDR3 has 16 residues. Per the germline V gene, CDR1 is SSHAT and CDR2 is FNYEAQ (reference sequence).

The V call is TRBV7-2, the J call TRBJ2-2; D is uncertain. There are 15 residues in the CDR3. The ends were cut back, 2 bases at V and 0 bases at J, with 7 bases in the middle. Germline V lookup: CDR1 SGHTA, CDR2 FQGNSA. The CDR3 DNA sequence: TGTGCCAGCAGCTTAAAAGGGTCGAACACCGGGGAGCTGTTTTTT. It is translated as CASSLKGSNTGELFF.

The V gene is TRBV12-3 or TRBV12-4, the J gene TRBJ1-4; maybe TRBD1 (6 bases). Trimming took 5 bases from V and 8 from J, leaving 18 bases between them. This CDR3 spans 15 amino acids. The CDR3 nucleotides are TGTGCCAGCAGTCAACAGGGAGGTTCGCTAGAAAAACTGTTTTTT. It specifies CASSQQGGSLEKLFF.

Details on this clonotype: One junction end does not reproduce the germline sequence, and a read error may be involved. The V gene is TRBV19, the J gene TRBJ2-5, with TRBD2 as a possible D gene (5 bases). The CDR3 covers 15 residues. Per the germline V gene, CDR1 is LNHDA and CDR2 is SQIVND (reference sequence). The CDR3 nucleotides read TGTGACAGTAGTACATCTGGAGCGGATCAAGAGACCCAGTACTTC. It translates to CDSSTSGADQETQYF. Full variable domain (remainder filled in from reference TRBV19 and TRBJ2-5): DGGITQSPKYLFRKEGQNVTLSCEQNLNHDAMYWYRQDPGQGLRLIYYSQIVNDFQKGDIAEGYSVSREKKESFPLTVTSAQKNPTAFYLCDSSTSGADQETQYFGPGTRLLVL.

On this clonotype: This sequence may be a read error, since a much larger clone differs from it by one base. The genes are TRBV11-2 and TRBJ1-1, with a possible D match to TRBD1 (6 bases). The ends were cut back, 4 bases at V and 0 bases at J, with 33 bases in the middle. This CDR3 is 22 amino acids long. The germline gives CDR1 SGHAT, CDR2 FQNNGV. CDR3 in amino acids: CASSSPITGTKSASGVNTEAFF. CDR3 coding DNA: TGTGCCAGCAGCTCCCCGATAACCGGGACAAAGAGCGCAAGCGGAGTGAACACTGAAGCTTTCTTT.